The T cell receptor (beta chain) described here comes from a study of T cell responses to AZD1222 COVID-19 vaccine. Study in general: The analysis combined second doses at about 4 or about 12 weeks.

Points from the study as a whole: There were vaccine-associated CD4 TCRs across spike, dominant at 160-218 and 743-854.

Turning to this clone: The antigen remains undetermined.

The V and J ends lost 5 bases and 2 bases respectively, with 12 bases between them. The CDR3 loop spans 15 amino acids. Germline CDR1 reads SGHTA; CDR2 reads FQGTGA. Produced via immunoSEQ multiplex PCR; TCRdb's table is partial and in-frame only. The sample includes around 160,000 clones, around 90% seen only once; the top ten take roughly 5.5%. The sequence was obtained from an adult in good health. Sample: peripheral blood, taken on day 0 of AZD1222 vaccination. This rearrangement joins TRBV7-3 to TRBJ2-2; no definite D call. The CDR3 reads CASSPQIPNTGELFF. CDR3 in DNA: TGTGCCAGCAGCCCACAGATACCCAACACCGGGGAGCTGTTTTTT.